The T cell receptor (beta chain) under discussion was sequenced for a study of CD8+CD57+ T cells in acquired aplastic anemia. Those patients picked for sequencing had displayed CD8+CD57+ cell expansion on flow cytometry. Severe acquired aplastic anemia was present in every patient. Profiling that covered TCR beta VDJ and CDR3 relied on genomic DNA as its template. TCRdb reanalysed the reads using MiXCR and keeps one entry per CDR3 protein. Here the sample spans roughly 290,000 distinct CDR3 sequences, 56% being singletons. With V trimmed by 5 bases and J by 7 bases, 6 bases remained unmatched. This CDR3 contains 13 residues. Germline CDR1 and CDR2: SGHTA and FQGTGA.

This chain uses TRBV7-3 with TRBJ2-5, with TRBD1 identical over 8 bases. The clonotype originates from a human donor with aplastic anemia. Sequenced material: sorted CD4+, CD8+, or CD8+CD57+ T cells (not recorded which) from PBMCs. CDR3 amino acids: CASSRDRTGTQYF. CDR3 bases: TGTGCCAGCAGCCGGGACAGGACAGGGACCCAGTACTTC.